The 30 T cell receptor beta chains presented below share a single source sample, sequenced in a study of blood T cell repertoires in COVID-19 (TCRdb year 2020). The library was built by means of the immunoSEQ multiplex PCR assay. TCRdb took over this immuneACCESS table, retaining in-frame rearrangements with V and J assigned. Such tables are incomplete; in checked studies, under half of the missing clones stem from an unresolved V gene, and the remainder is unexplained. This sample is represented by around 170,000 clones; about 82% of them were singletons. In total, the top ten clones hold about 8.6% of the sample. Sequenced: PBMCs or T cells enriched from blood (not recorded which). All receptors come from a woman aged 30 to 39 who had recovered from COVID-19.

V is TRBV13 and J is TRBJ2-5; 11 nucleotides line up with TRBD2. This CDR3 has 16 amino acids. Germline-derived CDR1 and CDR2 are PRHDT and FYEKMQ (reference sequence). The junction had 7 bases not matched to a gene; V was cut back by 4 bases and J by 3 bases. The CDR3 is CASSSTSGKVEETQYF. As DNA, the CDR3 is TGTGCCAGCAGCTCGACTAGCGGGAAGGTGGAAGAGACCCAGTACTTC.

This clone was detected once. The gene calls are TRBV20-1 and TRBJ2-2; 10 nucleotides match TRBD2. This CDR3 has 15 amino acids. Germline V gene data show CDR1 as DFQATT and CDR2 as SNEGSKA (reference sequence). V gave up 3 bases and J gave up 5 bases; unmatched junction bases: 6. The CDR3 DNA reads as TGCAGTGCTAGTGTGAGCGGGAGGGATACCGGGGAGCTGTTTTTT. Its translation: CSASVSGRDTGELFF.

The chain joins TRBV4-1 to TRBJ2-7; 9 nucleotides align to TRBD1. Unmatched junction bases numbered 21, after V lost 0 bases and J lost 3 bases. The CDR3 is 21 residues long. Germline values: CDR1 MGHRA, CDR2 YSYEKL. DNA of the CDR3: TGCGCCAGCAGCCAAGAGTCAATACCTCATACCGGGACAGGGTTCCACTACGAGCAGTACTTC. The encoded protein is CASSQESIPHTGTGFHYEQYF.

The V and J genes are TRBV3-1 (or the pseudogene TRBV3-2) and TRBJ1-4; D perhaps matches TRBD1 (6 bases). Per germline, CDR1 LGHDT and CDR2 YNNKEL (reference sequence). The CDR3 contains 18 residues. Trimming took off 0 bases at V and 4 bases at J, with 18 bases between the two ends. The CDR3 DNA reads TGTGCCAGCAGCCAAGATTTTAAGAGGGCAGGGGATAATGAAAAACTGTTTTTT. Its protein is CASSQDFKRAGDNEKLFF.

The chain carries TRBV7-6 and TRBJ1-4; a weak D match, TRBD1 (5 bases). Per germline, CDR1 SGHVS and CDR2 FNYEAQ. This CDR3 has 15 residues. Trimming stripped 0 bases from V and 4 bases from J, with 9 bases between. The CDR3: CASSLASGHNEKLFF. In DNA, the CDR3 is TGTGCCAGCAGCTTAGCTTCAGGGCATAATGAAAAACTGTTTTTT.

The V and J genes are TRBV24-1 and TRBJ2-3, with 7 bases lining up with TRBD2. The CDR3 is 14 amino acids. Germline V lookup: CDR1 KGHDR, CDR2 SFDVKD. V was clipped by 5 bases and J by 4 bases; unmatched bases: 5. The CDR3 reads CATSVAGVPDTQYF. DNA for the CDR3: TGTGCCACCAGTGTGGCGGGAGTCCCAGATACGCAGTATTTT.

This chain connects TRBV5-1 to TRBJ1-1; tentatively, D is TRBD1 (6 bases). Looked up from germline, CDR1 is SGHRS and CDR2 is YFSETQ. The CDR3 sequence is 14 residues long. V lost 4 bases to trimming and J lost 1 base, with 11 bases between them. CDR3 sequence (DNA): TGCGCCAGCAGCCCCCTGGGGGCGAACACTGAAGCTTTCTTT. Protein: CASSPLGANTEAFF.

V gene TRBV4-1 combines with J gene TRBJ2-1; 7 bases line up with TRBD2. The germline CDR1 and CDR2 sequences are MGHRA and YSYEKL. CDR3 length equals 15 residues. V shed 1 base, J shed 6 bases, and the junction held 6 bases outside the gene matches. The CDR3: CASSQGAGVRNEQFF. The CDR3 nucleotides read TGCGCCAGCAGCCAAGGGGCGGGGGTACGCAATGAGCAGTTCTTC.

In DNA form, the CDR3 reads TGTGCCAGCAGCCAAGGGACTAGCGCCTACGAGCAGTACTTC. It yields the protein CASSQGTSAYEQYF. The rearrangement joins TRBV4-2 to TRBJ2-7, with 9 bases lining up with TRBD2. The germline V gene encodes CDR1 LGHNA and CDR2 YNFKEQ. The CDR3 is 14 amino acids. The V gene end was trimmed by 1 base and the J gene end by 2 bases; junction bases not matched to a gene: 0.

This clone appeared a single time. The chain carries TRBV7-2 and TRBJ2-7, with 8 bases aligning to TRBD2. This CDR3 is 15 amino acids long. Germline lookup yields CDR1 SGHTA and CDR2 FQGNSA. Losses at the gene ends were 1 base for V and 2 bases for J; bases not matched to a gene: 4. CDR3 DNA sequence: TGTGCCAGCAGCTTAGGAGCGGGAGTTGCCTACGAGCAGTACTTC. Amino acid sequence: CASSLGAGVAYEQYF.

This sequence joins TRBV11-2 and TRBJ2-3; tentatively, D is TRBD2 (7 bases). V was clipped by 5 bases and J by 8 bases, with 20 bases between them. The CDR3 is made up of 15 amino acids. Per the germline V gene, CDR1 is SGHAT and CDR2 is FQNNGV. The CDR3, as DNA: TGTGCCAGCAGCGGGGGGGGCTCCGCCCTGGGTACGCAGTATTTT. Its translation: CASSGGGSALGTQYF.

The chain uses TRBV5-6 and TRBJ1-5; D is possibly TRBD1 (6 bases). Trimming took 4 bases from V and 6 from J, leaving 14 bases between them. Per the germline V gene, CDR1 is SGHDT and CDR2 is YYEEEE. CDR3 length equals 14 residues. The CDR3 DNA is TGTGCCAGCAGCAGAAACAGGGTAGGTCAGCCCCAGCATTTT. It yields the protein CASSRNRVGQPQHF.

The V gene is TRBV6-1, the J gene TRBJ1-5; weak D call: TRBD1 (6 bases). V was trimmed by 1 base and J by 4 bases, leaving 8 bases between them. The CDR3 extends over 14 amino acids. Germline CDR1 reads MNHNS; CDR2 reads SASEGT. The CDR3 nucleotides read TGTGCCAGCAGTGAAGGGACAGAGAATCAGCCCCAGCATTTT. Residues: CASSEGTENQPQHF.

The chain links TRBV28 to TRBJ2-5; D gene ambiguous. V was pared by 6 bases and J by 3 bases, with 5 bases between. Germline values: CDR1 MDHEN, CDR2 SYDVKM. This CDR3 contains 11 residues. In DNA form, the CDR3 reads TGTGCCAGCAGCACTGAAGAGACCCAGTACTTC. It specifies CASSTEETQYF.

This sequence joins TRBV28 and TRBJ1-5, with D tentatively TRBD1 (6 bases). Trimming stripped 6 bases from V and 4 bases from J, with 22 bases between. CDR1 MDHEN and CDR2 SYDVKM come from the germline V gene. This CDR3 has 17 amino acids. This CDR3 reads CASSILWETGSNQPQHF. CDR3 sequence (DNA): TGTGCCAGCAGCATCCTATGGGAGACAGGATCGAATCAGCCCCAGCATTTT.

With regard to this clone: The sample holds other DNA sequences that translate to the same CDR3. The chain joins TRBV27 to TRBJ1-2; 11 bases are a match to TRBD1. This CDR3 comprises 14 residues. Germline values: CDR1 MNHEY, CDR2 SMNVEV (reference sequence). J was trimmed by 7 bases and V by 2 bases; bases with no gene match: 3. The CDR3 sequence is CASSLGGQGGGYTF. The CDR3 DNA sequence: TGTGCCAGCAGTTTAGGGGGACAGGGGGGTGGCTACACCTTC.

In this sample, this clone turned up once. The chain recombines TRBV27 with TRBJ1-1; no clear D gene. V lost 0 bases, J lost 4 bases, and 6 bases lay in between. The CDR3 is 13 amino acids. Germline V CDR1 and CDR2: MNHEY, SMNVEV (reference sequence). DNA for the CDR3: TGTGCCAGCAGTTTATCGATCAGCACTGAAGCTTTCTTT. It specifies CASSLSISTEAFF.

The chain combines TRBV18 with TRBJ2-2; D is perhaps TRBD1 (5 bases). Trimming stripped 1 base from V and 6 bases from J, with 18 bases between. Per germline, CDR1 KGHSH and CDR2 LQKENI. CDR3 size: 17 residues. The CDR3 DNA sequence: TGTGCCAGCTCACCACAGGGGCAGGGCCGGATTGCCGGGGAGCTGTTTTTT. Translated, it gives CASSPQGQGRIAGELFF.

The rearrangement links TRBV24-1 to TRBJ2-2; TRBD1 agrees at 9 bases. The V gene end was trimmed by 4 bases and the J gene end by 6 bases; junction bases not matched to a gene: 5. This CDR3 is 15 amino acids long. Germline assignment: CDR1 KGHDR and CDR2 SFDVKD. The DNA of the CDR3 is TGTGCCACCAGTGAGACAGGGGGACGGCCCGGGGAGCTGTTTTTT. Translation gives CATSETGGRPGELFF.

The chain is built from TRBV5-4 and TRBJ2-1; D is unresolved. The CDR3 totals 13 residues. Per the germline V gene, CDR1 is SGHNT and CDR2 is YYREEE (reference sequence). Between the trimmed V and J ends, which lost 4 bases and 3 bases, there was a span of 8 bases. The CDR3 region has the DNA TGTGCCAGCAGCGACGAGGTCTACAATGAGCAGTTCTTC. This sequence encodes CASSDEVYNEQFF.

CDR3 nucleotide sequence: TGTGCCAGCAGCTCCCGACAGGTTGGGTTTAATTCACCCCTCCACTTT. Protein sequence: CASSSRQVGFNSPLHF. The chain recombines TRBV13 with TRBJ1-6, with a possible D match to TRBD1 (6 bases). Germline lookup yields CDR1 PRHDT and CDR2 FYEKMQ (reference sequence). The CDR3 has 16 amino acids. The V end was cut by 4 bases, the J end by 6 bases, with 16 bases between.

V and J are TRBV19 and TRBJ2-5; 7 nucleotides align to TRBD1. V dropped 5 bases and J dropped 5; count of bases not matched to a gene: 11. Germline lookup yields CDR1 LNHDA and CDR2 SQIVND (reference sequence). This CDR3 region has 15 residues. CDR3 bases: TGTGCCAGTAGTCAACTTCGACAGGGCCGGGAGACCCAGTACTTC. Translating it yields CASSQLRQGRETQYF.

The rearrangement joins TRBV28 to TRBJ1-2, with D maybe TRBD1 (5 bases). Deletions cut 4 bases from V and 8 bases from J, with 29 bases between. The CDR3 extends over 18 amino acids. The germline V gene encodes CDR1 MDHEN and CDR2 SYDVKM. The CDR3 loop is CASSSIISVKDNYSGYTF. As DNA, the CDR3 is TGTGCCAGCAGTTCTATTATTTCGGTTAAGGACAATTATTCGGGCTACACCTTC.

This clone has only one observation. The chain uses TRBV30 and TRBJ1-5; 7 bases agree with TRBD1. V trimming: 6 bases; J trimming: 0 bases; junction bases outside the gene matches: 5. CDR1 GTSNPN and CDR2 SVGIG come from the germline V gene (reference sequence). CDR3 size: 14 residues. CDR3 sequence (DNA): TGTGCCTGTCGACAGGGAAATAGCAATCAGCCCCAGCATTTT. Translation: CACRQGNSNQPQHF.

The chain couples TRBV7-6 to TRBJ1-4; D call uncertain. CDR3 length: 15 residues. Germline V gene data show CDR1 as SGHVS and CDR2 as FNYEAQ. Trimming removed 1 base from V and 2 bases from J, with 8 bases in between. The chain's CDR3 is CASSLGQATNEKLFF. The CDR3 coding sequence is TGTGCCAGCAGCTTAGGGCAGGCGACTAATGAAAAACTGTTTTTT. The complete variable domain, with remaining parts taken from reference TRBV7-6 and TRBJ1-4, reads GAGVSQSPRYKVTKRGQDVALRCDPISGHVSLYWYRQALGQGPEFLTYFNYEAQQDKSGLPNDRFSAERPEGSISTLTIQRTEQRDSAMYRCASSLGQATNEKLFFGSGTQLSVL.

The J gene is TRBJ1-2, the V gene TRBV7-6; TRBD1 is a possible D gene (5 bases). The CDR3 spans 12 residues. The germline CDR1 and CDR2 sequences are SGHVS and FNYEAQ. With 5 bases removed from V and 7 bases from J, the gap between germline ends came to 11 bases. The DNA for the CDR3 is TGTGCCAGCAGCCAGGGCGTAGGTGGCTACACCTTC. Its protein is CASSQGVGGYTF.

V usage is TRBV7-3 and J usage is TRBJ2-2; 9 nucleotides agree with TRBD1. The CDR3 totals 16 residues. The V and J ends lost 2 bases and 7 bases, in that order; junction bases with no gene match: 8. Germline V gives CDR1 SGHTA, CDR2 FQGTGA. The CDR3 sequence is CASSLSGTGNIGELFF. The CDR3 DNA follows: TGTGCCAGCAGCTTATCCGGGACAGGGAATATCGGGGAGCTGTTTTTT.

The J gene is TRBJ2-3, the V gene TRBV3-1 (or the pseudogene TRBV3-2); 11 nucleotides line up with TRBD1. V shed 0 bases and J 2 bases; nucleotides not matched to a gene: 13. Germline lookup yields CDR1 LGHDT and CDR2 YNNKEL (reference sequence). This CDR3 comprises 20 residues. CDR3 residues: CASSQERGTGGYSLTDTQYF. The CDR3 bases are TGTGCCAGCAGCCAAGAAAGAGGGACAGGGGGTTACTCTCTCACAGATACGCAGTATTTT.

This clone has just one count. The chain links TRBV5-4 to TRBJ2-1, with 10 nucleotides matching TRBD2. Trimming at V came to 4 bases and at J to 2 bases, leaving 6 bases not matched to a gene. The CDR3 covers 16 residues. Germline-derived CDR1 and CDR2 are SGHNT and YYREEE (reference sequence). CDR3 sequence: CASSRLLAGAYNEQFF. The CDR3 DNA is TGTGCCAGCAGCCGGTTGCTAGCGGGAGCCTACAATGAGCAGTTCTTC.

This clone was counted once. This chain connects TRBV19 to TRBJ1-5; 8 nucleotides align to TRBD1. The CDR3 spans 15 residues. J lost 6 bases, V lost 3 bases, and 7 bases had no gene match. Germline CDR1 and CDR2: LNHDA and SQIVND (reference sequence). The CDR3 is CASSIPTGVGQPQHF. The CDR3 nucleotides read TGTGCCAGTAGTATTCCGACAGGGGTAGGTCAGCCCCAGCATTTT.